This T cell receptor beta chain was recovered during a study of T cells in localized non-small cell lung cancer. The germline V gene encodes CDR1 LNHDA and CDR2 SQIVND (reference sequence). Trimming pared 4 bases from V and 2 bases from J, leaving 12 bases between. This CDR3 contains 14 residues. The repertoire was sequenced with immunoSEQ multiplex PCR; TCRdb's copy has only in-frame clones and lacks some. The sample has under 100,000 clones, 70% to 90% seen once. The receptor's source is a woman aged 40 to 75 with stage I squamous cell lung carcinoma. The rearrangement links TRBV19 to TRBJ2-7, with TRBD1 as a possible D gene (6 bases). Sequenced material: peripheral blood, taken before any cancer treatment. Here the CDR3 DNA reads TGTGCCAGTAGTACCGTGAGGGGGACCTACGAGCAGTACTTC. This encodes CASSTVRGTYEQYF.